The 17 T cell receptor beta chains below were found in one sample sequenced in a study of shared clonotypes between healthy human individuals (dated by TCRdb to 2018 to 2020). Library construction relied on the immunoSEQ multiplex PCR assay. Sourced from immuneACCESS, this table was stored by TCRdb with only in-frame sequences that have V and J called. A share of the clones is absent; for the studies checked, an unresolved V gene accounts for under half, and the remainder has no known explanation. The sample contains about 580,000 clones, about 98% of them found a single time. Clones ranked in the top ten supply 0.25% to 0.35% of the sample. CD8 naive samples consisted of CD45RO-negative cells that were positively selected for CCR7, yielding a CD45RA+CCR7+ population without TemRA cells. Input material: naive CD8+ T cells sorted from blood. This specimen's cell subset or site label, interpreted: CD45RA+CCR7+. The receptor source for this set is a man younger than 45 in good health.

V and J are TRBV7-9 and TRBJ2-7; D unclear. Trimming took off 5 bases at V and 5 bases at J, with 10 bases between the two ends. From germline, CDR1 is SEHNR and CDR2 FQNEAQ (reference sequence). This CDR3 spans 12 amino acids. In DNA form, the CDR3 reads TGTGCCAGCAGCCTTACAAACGACGAGCAGTACTTC. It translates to CASSLTNDEQYF.

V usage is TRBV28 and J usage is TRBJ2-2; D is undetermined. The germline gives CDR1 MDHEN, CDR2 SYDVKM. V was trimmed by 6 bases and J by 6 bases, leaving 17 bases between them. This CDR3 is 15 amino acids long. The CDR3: CASSPPGRHPGELFF. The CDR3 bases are TGTGCCAGCAGCCCCCCGGGCCGGCACCCCGGGGAGCTGTTTTTT.

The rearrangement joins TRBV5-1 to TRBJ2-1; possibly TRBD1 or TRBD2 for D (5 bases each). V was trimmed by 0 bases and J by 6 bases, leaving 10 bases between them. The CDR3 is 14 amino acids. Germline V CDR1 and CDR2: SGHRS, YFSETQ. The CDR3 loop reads CASSLEGSANEQFF. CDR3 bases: TGCGCCAGCAGCTTGGAGGGGAGTGCCAATGAGCAGTTCTTC.

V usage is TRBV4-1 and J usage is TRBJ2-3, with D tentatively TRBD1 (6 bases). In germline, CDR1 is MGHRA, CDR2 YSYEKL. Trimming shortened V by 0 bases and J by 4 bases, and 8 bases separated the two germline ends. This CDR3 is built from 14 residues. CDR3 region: CASSQDKGADTQYF. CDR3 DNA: TGCGCCAGCAGCCAAGATAAGGGGGCAGATACGCAGTATTTT.

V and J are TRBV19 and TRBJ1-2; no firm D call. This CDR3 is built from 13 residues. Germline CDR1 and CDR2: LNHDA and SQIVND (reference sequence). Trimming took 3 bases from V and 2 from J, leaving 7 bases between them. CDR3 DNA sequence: TGTGCCAGTAGTATGGCTCGAAACTATGGCTACACCTTC. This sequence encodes CASSMARNYGYTF.

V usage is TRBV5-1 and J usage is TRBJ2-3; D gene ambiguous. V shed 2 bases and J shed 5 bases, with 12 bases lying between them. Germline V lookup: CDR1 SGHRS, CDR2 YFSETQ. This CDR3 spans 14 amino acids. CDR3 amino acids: CASSLAVGLDTQYF. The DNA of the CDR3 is TGCGCCAGCAGCTTAGCTGTTGGGCTAGATACGCAGTATTTT.

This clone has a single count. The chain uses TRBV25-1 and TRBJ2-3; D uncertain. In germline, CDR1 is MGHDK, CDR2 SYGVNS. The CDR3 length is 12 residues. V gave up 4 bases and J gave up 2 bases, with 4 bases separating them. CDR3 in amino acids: CASSGDTDTQYF. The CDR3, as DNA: TGTGCCAGCAGTGGAGACACAGATACGCAGTATTTT.

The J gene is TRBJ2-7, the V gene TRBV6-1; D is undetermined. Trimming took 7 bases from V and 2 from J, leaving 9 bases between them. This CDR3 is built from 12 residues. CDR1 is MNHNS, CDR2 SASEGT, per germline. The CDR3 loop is CASTPNTYEQYF. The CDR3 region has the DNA TGTGCCAGCACGCCAAATACCTACGAGCAGTACTTC.

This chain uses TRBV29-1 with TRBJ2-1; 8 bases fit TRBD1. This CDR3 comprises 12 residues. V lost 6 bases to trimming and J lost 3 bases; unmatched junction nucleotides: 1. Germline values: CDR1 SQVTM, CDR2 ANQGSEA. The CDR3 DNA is TGCAGCGTAGGGACAGGCTACAATGAGCAGTTCTTC. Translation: CSVGTGYNEQFF.

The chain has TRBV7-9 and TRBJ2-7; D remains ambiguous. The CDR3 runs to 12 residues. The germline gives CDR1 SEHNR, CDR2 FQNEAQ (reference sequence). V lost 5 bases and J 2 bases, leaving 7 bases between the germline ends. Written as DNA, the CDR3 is TGTGCCAGCAGCCGAAAGACCTACGAGCAGTACTTC. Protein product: CASSRKTYEQYF.

The CDR3 sequence: CASSLKGGLAGGGAGELFF. The CDR3 nucleotides are TGTGCCAGCAGCTTGAAAGGAGGTCTAGCGGGAGGGGGAGCCGGGGAGCTGTTTTTT. The chain carries TRBV5-4 and TRBJ2-2, with 12 positions matching TRBD2. Trimming cost V 1 base and J 6 bases; bases outside gene matches: 13. The CDR3 runs 19 residues. Germline lookup yields CDR1 SGHNT and CDR2 YYREEE (reference sequence).

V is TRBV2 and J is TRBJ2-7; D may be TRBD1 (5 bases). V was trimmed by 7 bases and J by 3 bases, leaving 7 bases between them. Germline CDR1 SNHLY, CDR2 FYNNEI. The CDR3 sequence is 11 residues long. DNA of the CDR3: TGTGCCAGCACTGACAGCTACGAGCAGTACTTC. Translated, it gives CASTDSYEQYF.

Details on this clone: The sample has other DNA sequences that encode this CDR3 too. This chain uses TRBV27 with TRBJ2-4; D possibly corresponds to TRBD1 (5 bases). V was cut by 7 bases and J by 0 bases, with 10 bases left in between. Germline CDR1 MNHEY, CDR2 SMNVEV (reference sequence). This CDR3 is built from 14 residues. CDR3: CASMSGLAKNIQYF. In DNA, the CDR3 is TGTGCCAGCATGTCAGGGCTAGCCAAAAACATTCAGTACTTC.

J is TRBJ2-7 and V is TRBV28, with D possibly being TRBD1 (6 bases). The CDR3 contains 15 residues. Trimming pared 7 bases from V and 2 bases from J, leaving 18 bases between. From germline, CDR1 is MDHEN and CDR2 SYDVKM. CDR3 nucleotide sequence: TGTGCCAGCACCTTTTGGGCAGGGGAAACCTACGAGCAGTACTTC. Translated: CASTFWAGETYEQYF. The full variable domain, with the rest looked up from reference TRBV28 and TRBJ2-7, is DVKVTQSSRYLVKRTGEKVFLECVQDMDHENMFWYRQDPGLGLRLIYFSYDVKMKEKGDIPEGYSVSREKKERFSLILESASTNQTSMYLCASTFWAGETYEQYFGPGTRLTVT.

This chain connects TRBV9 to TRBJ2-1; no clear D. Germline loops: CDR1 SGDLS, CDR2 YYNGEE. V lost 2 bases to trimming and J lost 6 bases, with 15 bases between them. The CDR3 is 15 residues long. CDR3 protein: CASSVISSSANEQFF. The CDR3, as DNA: TGTGCCAGCAGCGTCATTTCTAGTAGTGCCAATGAGCAGTTCTTC.

CDR3 nucleotide sequence: TGTGCCAGCAGCCCGCGACTAGCGGGGAAAGAGACCCAGTACTTC. Amino acids: CASSPRLAGKETQYF. The chain couples TRBV7-8 to TRBJ2-5; TRBD2 aligns across 11 bases. CDR1 SGHVS and CDR2 FQNEAQ come from the germline V gene. The CDR3 loop spans 15 amino acids. V gave up 5 bases and J gave up 3 bases; unmatched junction bases: 5.

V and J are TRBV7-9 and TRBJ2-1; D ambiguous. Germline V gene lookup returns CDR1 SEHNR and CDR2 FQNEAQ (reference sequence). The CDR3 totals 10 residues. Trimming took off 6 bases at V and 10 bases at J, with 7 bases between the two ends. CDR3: CASSWVEQFF. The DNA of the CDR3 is TGTGCCAGCAGTTGGGTAGAGCAGTTCTTC.